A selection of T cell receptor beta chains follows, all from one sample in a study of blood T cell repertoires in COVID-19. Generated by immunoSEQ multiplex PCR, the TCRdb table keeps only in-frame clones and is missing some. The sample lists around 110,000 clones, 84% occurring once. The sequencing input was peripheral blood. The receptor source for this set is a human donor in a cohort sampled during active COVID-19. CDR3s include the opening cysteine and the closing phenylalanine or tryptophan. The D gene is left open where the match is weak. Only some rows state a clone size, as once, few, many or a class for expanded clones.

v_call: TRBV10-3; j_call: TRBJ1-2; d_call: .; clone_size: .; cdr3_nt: TGTGCCATCAGTGAGTCAGGGAGGCATAACACCTTC; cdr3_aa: CAISESGRHNTF
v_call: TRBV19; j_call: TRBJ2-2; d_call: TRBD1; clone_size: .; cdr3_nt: TGTGCCGGGACAGGGTCCACCGGGGAGCTGTTTTTT; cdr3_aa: CAGTGSTGELFF
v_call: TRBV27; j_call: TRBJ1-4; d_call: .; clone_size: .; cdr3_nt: TGTGCCAGCAGTTTATCCGCAGGGGCAACTAATGAAAAACTGTTTTTT; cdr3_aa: CASSLSAGATNEKLFF
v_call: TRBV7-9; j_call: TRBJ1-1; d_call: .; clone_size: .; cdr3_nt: TGTGCCAGCAGCTTATTACATGTGAACACTGAAGCTTTCTTT; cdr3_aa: CASSLLHVNTEAFF
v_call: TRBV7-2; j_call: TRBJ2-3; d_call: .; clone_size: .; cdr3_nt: TGTGCCAGCAGCTCAAGAGGGGGAGATACGCAGTATTTT; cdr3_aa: CASSSRGGDTQYF
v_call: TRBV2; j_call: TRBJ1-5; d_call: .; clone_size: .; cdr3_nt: TGTGCCAGCAGTGAAGGTGGTGGAGGACGCAATCAGCCCCAGCATTTT; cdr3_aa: CASSEGGGGRNQPQHF
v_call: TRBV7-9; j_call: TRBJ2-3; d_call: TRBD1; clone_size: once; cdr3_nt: TGTGCCAGCAGCTTAGGGACAGGGGTCACAGATACGCAGTATTTT; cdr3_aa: CASSLGTGVTDTQYF
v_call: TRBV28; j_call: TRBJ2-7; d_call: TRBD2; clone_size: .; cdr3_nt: TGTGCCAGCAGTTTAACTACTAGCGGAACCTACGAGCAGTACTTC; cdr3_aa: CASSLTTSGTYEQYF
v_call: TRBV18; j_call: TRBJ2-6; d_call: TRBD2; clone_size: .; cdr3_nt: TGTGCCAGCTCACCAGCAGGCGGGAGCTCTGGGGCCAACGTCCTGACTTTC; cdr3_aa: CASSPAGGSSGANVLTF
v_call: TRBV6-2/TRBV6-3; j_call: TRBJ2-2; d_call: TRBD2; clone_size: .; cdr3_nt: TGTGCCAGCAGTCGCAATAGCGGGAGGGCCTCCGGGGAGCTGTTTTTT; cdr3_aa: CASSRNSGRASGELFF
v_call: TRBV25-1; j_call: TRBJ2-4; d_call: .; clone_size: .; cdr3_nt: TGTGCCAGCAGTGAAGGAGGGGTTGCCAAAAACATTCAGTACTTC; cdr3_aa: CASSEGGVAKNIQYF
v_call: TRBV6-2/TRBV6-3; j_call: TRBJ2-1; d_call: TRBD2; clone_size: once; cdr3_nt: TGTGCCAGCAGTTACATACTAGCGGGAGGGTGGGAGCAGTTCTTC; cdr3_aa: CASSYILAGGWEQFF
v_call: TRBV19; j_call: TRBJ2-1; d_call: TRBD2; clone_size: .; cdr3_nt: TGTGCCAGTAACAGCGGGAGTTCCTACAATGAGCAGTTCTTC; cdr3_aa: CASNSGSSYNEQFF
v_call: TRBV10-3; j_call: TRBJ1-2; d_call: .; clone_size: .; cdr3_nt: TGTGCCATCAGTGAGGTTCAGGGAAATCTTGGCTACACCTTC; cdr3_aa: CAISEVQGNLGYTF
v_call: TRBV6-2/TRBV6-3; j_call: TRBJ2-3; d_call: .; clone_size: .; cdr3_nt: TGTGCCAGCAGTCTACAGAACACAGATACGCAGTATTTT; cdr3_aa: CASSLQNTDTQYF
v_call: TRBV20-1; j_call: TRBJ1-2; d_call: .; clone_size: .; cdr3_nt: TGCAGTGCGACGGGGGACTATGGCTACACCTTC; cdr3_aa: CSATGDYGYTF
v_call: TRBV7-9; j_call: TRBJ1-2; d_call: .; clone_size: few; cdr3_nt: TGTGCCAGCAGCTCAAACTCGGGCGGGGAAACCTTC; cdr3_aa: CASSSNSGGETF
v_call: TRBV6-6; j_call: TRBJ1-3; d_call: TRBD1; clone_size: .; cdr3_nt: TGTGCCAGCAGTACAGGACAGGGGAACTCTGGAAACACCATATATTTT; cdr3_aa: CASSTGQGNSGNTIYF
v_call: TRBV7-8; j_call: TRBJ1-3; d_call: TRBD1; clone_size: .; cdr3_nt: TGTGCCAGCAGCTCGGGACAGCTCTCTGGAAACACCATATATTTT; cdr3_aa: CASSSGQLSGNTIYF
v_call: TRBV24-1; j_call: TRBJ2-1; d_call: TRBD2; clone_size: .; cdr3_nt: TGTGCCACCAGTGATTCTGGGGGGGGGAGTAACAATGAGCAGTTCTTC; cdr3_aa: CATSDSGGGSNNEQFF
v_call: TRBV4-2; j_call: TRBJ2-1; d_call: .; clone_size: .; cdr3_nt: TGTGCCAGCAGCCAAGATAACGGGATAGGCGTCCCCAATGAGCAGTTCTTC; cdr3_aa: CASSQDNGIGVPNEQFF
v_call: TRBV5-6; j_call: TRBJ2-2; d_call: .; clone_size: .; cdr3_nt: TGTGCCAGCAGCTTAGGGAGGTCGGGCGGGGAGCTGTTTTTT; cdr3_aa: CASSLGRSGGELFF
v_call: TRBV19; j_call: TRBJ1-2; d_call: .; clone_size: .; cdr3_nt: TGTGCCAGTAGTACAGGGAATCGTGGCTACACCTTC; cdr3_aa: CASSTGNRGYTF
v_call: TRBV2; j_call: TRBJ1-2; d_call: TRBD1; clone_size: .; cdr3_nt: TGTGCCAGCAGCGACGCTAGACAGGGGAGAGGCTACACCTTC; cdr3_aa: CASSDARQGRGYTF
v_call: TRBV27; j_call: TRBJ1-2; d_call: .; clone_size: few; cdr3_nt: TGTGCCAGCAGTTTTCGGGGGAATGGCTACACCTTC; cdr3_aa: CASSFRGNGYTF
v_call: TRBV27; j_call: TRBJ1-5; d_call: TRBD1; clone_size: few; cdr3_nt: TGTGCCAGCAGTGCGCGGCGGGGGACAGGATTCAATCAGCCCCAGCATTTT; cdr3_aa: CASSARRGTGFNQPQHF
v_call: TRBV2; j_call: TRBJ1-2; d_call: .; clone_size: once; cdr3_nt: TGTGCCAGCAGTCCCGACAGCCCGGTCTATGGCTACACCTTC; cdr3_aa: CASSPDSPVYGYTF
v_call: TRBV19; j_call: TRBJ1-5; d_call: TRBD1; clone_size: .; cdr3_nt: TGTGCCAGTAATGGACAGGGGAGTCAGCCCCAGCATTTT; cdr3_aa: CASNGQGSQPQHF
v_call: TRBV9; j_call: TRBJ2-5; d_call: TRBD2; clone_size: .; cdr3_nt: TGTGCCAGCAGCGTAGGGGTAGCGGGCCTACTTCAAGAGACCCAGTACTTC; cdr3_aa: CASSVGVAGLLQETQYF
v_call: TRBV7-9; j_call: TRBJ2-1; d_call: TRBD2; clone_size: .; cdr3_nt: TGTGCCAGCAGCTTAAAGCCTCGGGGTAGCGGGACTAAGGATGAGCAGTTCTTC; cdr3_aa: CASSLKPRGSGTKDEQFF
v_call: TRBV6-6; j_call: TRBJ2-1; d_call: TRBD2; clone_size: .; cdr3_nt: TGTGCCAGCAGTTCCCTAGCGGGACCGTCCTACAATGAGCAGTTCTTC; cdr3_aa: CASSSLAGPSYNEQFF
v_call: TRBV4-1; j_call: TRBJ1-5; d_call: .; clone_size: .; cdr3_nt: TGCGCCAGCAGCCAAGATTGGCAGGGAGGTCAGCCCCAGCATTTT; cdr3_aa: CASSQDWQGGQPQHF
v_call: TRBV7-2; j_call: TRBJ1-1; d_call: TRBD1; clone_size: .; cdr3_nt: TGTGCCAGCAGCGGGACAGGGGGCATCACTGAAGCTTTCTTT; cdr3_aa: CASSGTGGITEAFF
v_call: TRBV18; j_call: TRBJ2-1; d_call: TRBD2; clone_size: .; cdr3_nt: TGTGCCAGCTCACCAGGGACTAGCGGTTCCTACAATGAGCAGTTCTTC; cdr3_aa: CASSPGTSGSYNEQFF
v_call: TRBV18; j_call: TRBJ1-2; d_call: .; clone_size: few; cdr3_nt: TGTGCCAGCTCACCGGGCGGGCTGGCGAGTGGCTACACCTTC; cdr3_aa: CASSPGGLASGYTF
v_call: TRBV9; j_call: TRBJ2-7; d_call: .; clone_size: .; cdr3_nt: TGTGCCAGCAGCGTAGTTGCCAGCTCCTACGAGCAGTACTTC; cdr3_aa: CASSVVASSYEQYF
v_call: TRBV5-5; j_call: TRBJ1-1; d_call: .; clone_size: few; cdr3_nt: TGTGCCAGCAGCTTGTCGGACAGGAACACTGAAGCTTTCTTT; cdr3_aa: CASSLSDRNTEAFF
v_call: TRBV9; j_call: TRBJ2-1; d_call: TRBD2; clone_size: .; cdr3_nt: TGTGCCAGCAGCGGGACTAGCGGGAAATTCAATGAGCAGTTCTTC; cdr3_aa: CASSGTSGKFNEQFF
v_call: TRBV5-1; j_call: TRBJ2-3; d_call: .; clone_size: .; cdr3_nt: TGCGCCAGCAGGAATTTCCAGGGAAGGGCAGATACGCAGTATTTT; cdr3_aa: CASRNFQGRADTQYF
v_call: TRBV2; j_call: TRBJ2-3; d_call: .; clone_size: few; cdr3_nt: TGTGCCAGCAGCTACACAGATACGCAGTATTTT; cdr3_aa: CASSYTDTQYF
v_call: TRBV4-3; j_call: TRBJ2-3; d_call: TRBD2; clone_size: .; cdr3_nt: TGCGCCAGCAGCCAAGATAGTAGCGGGACCACAGATACGCAGTATTTT; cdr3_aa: CASSQDSSGTTDTQYF
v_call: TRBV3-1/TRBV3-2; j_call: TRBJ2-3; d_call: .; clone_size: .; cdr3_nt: TGTGCCAGCAGCCACAGGGCTTTAAGCACAGATACGCAGTATTTT; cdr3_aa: CASSHRALSTDTQYF
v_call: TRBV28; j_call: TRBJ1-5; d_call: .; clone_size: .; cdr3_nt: TGTGCCATCAAACAGGGTTATCAGCCCCAGCATTTT; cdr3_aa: CAIKQGYQPQHF
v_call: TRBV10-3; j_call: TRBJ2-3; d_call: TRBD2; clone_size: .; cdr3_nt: TGTGCCATCAGTGGGTCTAGCGGGAGGCCCAACACAGATACGCAGTATTTT; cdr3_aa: CAISGSSGRPNTDTQYF
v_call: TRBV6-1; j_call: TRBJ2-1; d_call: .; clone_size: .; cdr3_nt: TGTGCCAGCAGTGAAGTTGAGCGGACCTCCTACAATGAGCAGTTCTTC; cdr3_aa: CASSEVERTSYNEQFF
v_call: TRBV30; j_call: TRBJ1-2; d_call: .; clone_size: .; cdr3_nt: TGTGCCTGGCACCCCAGGGCCGCTAATGGCTACACCTTC; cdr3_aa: CAWHPRAANGYTF
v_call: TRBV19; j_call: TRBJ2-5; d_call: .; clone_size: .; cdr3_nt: TGTGCCAGTAGTAATACCGGGACCCAGTACTTC; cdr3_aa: CASSNTGTQYF
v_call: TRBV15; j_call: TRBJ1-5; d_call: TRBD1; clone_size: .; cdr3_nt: TGTGCCACCAGCAGAGAAAGGGGGCAAAGCAATCAGCCCCAGCATTTT; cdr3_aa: CATSRERGQSNQPQHF
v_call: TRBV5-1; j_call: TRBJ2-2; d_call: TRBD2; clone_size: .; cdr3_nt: TGCGCCAGCAGCTTGGGGGGACTAGCGTCGAACACCGGGGAGCTGTTTTTT; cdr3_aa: CASSLGGLASNTGELFF
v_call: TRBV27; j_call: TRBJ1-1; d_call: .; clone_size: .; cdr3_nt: TGTGCCAGCAGTTTTGCACAAAGTTACCGTGAAGCTTTCTTT; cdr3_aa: CASSFAQSYREAFF
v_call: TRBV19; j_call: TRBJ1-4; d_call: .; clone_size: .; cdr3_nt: TGTGCCAGTAGTAGTTACGGTGAAAAACTGTTTTTT; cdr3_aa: CASSSYGEKLFF
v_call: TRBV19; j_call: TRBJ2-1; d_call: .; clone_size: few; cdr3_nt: TGTGCCAGTAGTCCCCGGACTCGGACGGGGGAGCAGTTCTTC; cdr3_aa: CASSPRTRTGEQFF
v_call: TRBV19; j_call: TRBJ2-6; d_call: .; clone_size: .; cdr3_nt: TGTGCCAGTAGTATAGAGACAGGCACTGGGGCCAACGTCCTGACTTTC; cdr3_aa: CASSIETGTGANVLTF
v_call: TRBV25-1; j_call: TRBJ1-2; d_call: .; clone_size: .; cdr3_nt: TGTGCCAGCAGTGAGGGACTGGGTAACTATGGCTACACCTTC; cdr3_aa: CASSEGLGNYGYTF
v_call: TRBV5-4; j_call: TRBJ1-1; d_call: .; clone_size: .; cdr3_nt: TGTGCCAGCAGCAACGCCGGGGGCACTGAAGCTTTCTTT; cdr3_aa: CASSNAGGTEAFF
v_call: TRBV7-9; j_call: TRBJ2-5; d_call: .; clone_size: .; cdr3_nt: TGTGCCAGCAGCTTAGCGGCGGGAAGGAGGGAGACCCAGTACTTC; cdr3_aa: CASSLAAGRRETQYF
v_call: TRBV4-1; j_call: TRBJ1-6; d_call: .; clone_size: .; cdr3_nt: TGCGCCAGCAGCCAAGCACAGGTCGGAAATTCACCCCTCCACTTT; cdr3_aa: CASSQAQVGNSPLHF
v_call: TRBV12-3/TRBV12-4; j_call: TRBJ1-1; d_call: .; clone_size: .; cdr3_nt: TGTGCCAGCAGGTTGCCCGGGTTCACTGAAGCTTTCTTT; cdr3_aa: CASRLPGFTEAFF
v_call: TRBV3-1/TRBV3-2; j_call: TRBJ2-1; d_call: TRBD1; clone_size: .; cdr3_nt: TGTGCCAGCAGCCAAGAAATAAGATTGGGACAGGGGAACAATGAGCAGTTCTTC; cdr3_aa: CASSQEIRLGQGNNEQFF